The T cell receptor (beta chain) under discussion was sequenced for a study of blood T cell repertoires in COVID-19. This CDR3 is built from 13 residues. Germline values: CDR1 KGHDR, CDR2 SFDVKD. Unmatched junction bases numbered 5, after V lost 9 bases and J lost 2 bases. This clone came up a few times. TCRdb keeps only in-frame clones here, not all; method: immunoSEQ multiplex PCR. Among roughly 70,000 clones listed, over 75% were seen once. The chain carries TRBV24-1 and TRBJ1-2, with 7 bases aligning to TRBD1. The TCR comes from a human donor in a cohort sampled during active COVID-19. The sample taken for sequencing was peripheral blood. Here the CDR3 DNA reads TGTGCCACCTCCGAGACAGGGAACTATGGCTACACCTTC. Translated: CATSETGNYGYTF.